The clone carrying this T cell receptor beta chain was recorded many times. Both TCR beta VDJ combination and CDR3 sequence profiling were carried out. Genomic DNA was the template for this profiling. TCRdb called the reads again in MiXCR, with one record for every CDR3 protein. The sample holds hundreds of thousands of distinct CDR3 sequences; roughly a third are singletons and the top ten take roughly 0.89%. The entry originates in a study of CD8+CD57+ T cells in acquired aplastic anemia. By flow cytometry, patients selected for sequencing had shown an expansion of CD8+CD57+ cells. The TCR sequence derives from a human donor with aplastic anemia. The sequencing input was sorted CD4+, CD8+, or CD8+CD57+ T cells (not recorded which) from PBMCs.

The CDR3 DNA is TGTGCCAGCAGCCTAGATCGCTCCGAGCAGTACTTC. It is translated as CASSLDRSEQYF. The chain links TRBV7-8 to TRBJ2-7; the D is unclear. This CDR3 region has 12 residues. The V end lost 5 bases, the J end lost 6 bases, and 11 bases lay between the germline ends. Per germline, CDR1 SGHVS and CDR2 FQNEAQ.